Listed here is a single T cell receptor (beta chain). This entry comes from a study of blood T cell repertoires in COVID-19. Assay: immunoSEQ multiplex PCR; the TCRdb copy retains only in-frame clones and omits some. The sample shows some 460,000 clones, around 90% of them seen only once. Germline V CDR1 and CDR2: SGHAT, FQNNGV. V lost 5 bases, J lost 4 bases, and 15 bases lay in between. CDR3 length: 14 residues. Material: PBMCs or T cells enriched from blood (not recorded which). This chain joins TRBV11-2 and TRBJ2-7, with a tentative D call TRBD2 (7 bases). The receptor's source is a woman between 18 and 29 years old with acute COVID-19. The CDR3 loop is CASSPPRGAYEQYF. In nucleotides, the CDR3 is TGTGCCAGCAGCCCCCCCCGGGGGGCTTACGAGCAGTACTTC.